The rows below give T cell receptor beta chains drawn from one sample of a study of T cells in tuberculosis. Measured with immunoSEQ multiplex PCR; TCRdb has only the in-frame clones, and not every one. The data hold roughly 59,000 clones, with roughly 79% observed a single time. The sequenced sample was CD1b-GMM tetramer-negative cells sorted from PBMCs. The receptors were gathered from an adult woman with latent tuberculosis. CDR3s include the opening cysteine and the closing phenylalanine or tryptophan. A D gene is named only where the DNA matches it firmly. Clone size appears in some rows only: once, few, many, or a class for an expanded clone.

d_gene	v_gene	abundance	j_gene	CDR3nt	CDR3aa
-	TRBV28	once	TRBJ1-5	TGTGCCAGCAATCCCAACAGTCAGCCCCAGCATTTT	CASNPNSQPQHF
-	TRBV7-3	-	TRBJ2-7	TGTGCCAGCAGCCCAGCGGTCTCCTACGAGCAGTACTTC	CASSPAVSYEQYF
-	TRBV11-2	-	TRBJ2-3	TGTGCCAGCAGCCTGACGGGAGTTACCACAGATACGCAGTATTTT	CASSLTGVTTDTQYF
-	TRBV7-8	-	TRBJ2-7	TGTGCCAGCAGCTTACGGCTAGCCTACGAGCAGTACTTC	CASSLRLAYEQYF
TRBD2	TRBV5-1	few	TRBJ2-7	TGCGCCAGCAGCACTGGACTAGCGGGGGGTCCCGGGGAGCAGTACTTC	CASSTGLAGGPGEQYF
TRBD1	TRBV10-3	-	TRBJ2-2	TGTGCCATCAGTGAGTCATCCGCGGTTTTCCGCAGGGGGCATCCCGGGGAGCTGTTTTTT	CAISESSAVFRRGHPGELFF
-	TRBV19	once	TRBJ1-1	TGTGCCAGTAGCGACCCCCAGGGGCGGGTCACTGAAGCTTTCTTT	CASSDPQGRVTEAFF
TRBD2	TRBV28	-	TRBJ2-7	TGTGCCAGCAGTTTGGGAGCGGGGGTTCTGGGGGAGCAGTACTTC	CASSLGAGVLGEQYF
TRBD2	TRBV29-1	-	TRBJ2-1	TGCAGCGTTGGGGGACTAGCGGGAGCTCCTCGAGGCAACAATGAGCAGTTCTTC	CSVGGLAGAPRGNNEQFF
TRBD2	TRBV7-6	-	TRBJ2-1	TGTGCCAGCAGCTCGGGACTAGCGGTATACAATGAGCAGTTCTTC	CASSSGLAVYNEQFF
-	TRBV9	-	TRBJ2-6	TGTGCCAGCAGCGTCAGGGCTGGGGCCAACGTCCTGACTTTC	CASSVRAGANVLTF
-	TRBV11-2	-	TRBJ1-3	TGTGCCAGCAGTTCCCCTCCGGGAAACACCATATATTTT	CASSSPPGNTIYF
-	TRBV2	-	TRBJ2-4	TGTGCCAGCAGTATGGCCCGGACTACCTACTTC	CASSMARTTYF
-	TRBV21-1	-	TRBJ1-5	TGTGCCAGCCCCCCGGGGAGTCTCCAGCCCCAGCATTTT	CASPPGSLQPQHF
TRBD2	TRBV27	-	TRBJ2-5	TGTGCCAGCAGCCGAATGGGGGGACTAGCGCGAGAGACCCAGTACTTC	CASSRMGGLARETQYF
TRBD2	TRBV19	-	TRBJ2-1	TGTGCCAGTAGTGCTCTAGCGGGAGTTTCCTACAATGAGCAGTTCTTC	CASSALAGVSYNEQFF
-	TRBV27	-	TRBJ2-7	TGTGCCAGCAGATCGCCCGGGACACCCTGGGACGAGCAGTACTTC	CASRSPGTPWDEQYF
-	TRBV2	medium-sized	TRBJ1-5	TGTGCCAGCAGTGATTCTGAGGGACAGCCCCAGCATTTT	CASSDSEGQPQHF
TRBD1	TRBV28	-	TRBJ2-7	TGTGCCAGTGTTAAGGGTGGACAGGGGGCGGGCGAGCAGCACTTC	CASVKGGQGAGEQHF
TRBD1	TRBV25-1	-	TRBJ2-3	TGTGCCAGCAGTGAGGTGGGACAGCTCCCGGGCACAGATACGCAGTATTTT	CASSEVGQLPGTDTQYF
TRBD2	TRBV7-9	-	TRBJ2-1	TGTGCCAGCAGCCCCCTCGGCGGGACTAGCGGGAGGTCTGAGCAGTTCTTC	CASSPLGGTSGRSEQFF
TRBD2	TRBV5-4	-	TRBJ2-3	TGTGCCAGCAGCCCGGGACTAGCGGTCACAGATACGCAGTATTTT	CASSPGLAVTDTQYF
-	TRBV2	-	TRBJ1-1	TGTGCCAGCAGACAGGACAGTGCCTTGAACACTGAAGCTTTCTTT	CASRQDSALNTEAFF
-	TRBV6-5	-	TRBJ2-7	TGTGCCAGCAGAAAGGACTCCAGCTCCTACGAGCAGTACTTC	CASRKDSSSYEQYF
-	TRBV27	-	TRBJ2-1	TGTGCCAGCAGTTTCACAGGGTTAGGAGAGCAGTTCTTC	CASSFTGLGEQFF
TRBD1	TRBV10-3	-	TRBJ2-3	TGTGCCATCAGTGACCGGGACAGTTACACAGATACGCAGTATTTT	CAISDRDSYTDTQYF
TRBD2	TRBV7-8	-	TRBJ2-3	TGTGCCAGCACCATCGTCGGGGGGAGCGGGGGGAACACAGATACGCAGTATTTT	CASTIVGGSGGNTDTQYF
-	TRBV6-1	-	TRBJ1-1	TGTGCCAGCAGTGATCGACAGCGCGCTGAAGCTTTCTTT	CASSDRQRAEAFF
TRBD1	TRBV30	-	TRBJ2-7	TGTGCCTGTACCGGGACAGGGGGCCCCTACGAGCAGTACTTC	CACTGTGGPYEQYF
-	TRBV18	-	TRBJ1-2	TGTGCCAGCTCACCCTACGAGGGGGGGAAGGGCTACACCTTC	CASSPYEGGKGYTF
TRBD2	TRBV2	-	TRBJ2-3	TGTGCCAGCACCCGGCCAGCGGGGGACACAGATACGCAGTATTTT	CASTRPAGDTDTQYF
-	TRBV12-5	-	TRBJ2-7	TGTGCTAGTGGTTTGGGCGGGGACGAGCAGTACTTC	CASGLGGDEQYF
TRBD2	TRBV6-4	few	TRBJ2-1	TGTGCCAGCAGTTCTAGCGGGGGGGAAGATGAGCAGTTCTTC	CASSSSGGEDEQFF
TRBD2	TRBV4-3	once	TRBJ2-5	TGCGCCAGCAGCCAAGATACGGGGGGGCCGGAGACCCAGTACTTC	CASSQDTGGPETQYF
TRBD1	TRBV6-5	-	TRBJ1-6	TGTGCCAGCAGTCGCCCGACAGGGATCGGGTCACCCCTCCACTTT	CASSRPTGIGSPLHF
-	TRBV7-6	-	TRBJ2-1	TGTGCCAGCAGCTTAGGGGATCAGATAAGCGGTTATAGGATAACTGAGCAGTTCTTC	CASSLGDQISGYRITEQFF
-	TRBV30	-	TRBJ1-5	TGTGCCTGTAACCAGGGGATACGCAATCAGCCCCAGCATTTT	CACNQGIRNQPQHF
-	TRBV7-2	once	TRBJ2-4	TGTGCCAGCAGTCAGAAGGGGGCCAAAAACATTCAGTACTTC	CASSQKGAKNIQYF
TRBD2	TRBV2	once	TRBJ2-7	TGTGCCAGCAGTCCTAGCGGGAGGTCCTACGAGCAGTACTTC	CASSPSGRSYEQYF
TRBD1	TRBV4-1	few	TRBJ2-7	TGCGCCAGCAGCCAAGATCCGGGTACAGGGGTTACCGAGCAGTACTTC	CASSQDPGTGVTEQYF
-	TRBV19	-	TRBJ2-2	TGTGCCAGTACCCAGGGGATCGGCACCGGGGAGCTGTTTTTT	CASTQGIGTGELFF
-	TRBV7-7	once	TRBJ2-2	TGTGCCAGCAGCTCCCCGGTTGAGCGTAACGGGGAGCTGTTTTTT	CASSSPVERNGELFF
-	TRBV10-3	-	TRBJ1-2	TGTGCCATCAGTGAAAAAGACAGCGTGGCTGCCTACACCTTC	CAISEKDSVAAYTF
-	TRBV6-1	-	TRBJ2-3	TGTGCCAGCAGTGAAAATCCGGGACATCTCACAGATACGCAGTATTTT	CASSENPGHLTDTQYF
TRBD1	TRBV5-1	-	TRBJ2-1	TGCGCCAGCAGCCCCGGGACAGTTGTTATGGGGCCTTACAATGAGCAGTTCTTC	CASSPGTVVMGPYNEQFF
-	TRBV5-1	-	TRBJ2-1	TGCGCCAGCAGCTCCTCCACAGGCAGGGATGAGCAGTTCTTC	CASSSSTGRDEQFF
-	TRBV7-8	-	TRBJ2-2	TGTGCCAGCAGCCCCAGCGTTTACGGGGAGCTGTTTTTT	CASSPSVYGELFF
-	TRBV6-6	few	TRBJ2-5	TGTGCCAGCAGTTTGACCCAGGGAGGAGAGACCCAGTACTTC	CASSLTQGGETQYF
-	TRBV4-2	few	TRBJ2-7	TGTGCCAGCAGCCCTCTAGCGGACAGCCCTACGGAGCAGTACTTC	CASSPLADSPTEQYF